This T cell receptor (beta chain) was recovered during a study of tumor-infiltrating lymphocytes in primary liver carcinoma. Study context: Read depth, roughly 3.65 to 7.13 million productive TCRbeta reads, did not differ significantly between tissues. Whole-study results and caveats: No more than about 8-24% of top clones could be seen in all five tumor regions.

TCR beta cDNA was made from approximately 540 ng total RNA with a constant-region primer. Libraries of TCR beta came from three nested multiplex PCR rounds with slightly modified ARM-PCR. The two initial PCR rounds, approximately 10 cycles each, used TRBV1-TRBV30 forward and C-beta reverse primers. TCRdb analysed the multiplex PCR reads with MiXCR anew, one entry per CDR3 protein. The table shows approximately 190,000 distinct CDR3 sequences, with around four fifths occurring only once. Starting material for RNA and DNA co-extraction consisted of roughly 19-30 mg of unsorted bulk tissue. Patients were chronically HBV-infected and treatment-naive. Over 80% of the cells were viable tumor cells in every tumor sample. As concerns this clonotype: Antigen specificity is unknown. A read error may explain this, as a much larger clone is one base away.

The CDR3 is made up of 16 amino acids. Germline lookup yields CDR1 SEHNR and CDR2 FQNEAQ (reference sequence). The ends lost 5 bases at V and 2 bases at J; junction bases unmatched: 12. This receptor was taken from a man aged 40-49 years with primary liver carcinoma and hepatitis B virus infection. The V call is TRBV7-9, the J call TRBJ2-7; TRBD2 aligns across 7 bases. What was sequenced was tumor tissue from primary liver carcinoma. CDR3 DNA sequence: TGTGCCAGCAGCGCGCCGGGACTACCAGAACCCTACGAGCAGTACTTC. Protein: CASSAPGLPEPYEQYF.